The next 31 T cell receptor beta chains were all read from a single sample in a study of T cell repertoires in cytomegalovirus infection. TCRdb reprocessed the reads via MiXCR and lists one record per CDR3 protein. The sample consists of about 400,000 distinct CDR3 sequences, less than 20% of them appearing once. The source material was PBMCs. Receptors were obtained from a human donor in good health (CMV status not recorded). Some clones in this sample may be carry-over from other donors' samples.

This clonotype was detected a few times. This sequence joins TRBV28 and TRBJ1-5; a possible D gene is TRBD1 (5 bases). The germline CDR1 and CDR2 sequences are MDHEN and SYDVKM. The length of the CDR3 is 12 residues. Trimming took off 7 bases at V and 7 bases at J, with 11 bases between the two ends. CDR3 nucleotide sequence: TGTGCCAGCACCGGCCGGGGGCAGCCCCAGCATTTT. Translation gives CASTGRGQPQHF.

This clonotype was detected a few times. V is TRBV7-6 and J is TRBJ2-1, with D perhaps matching TRBD1 or TRBD2 (6 bases each). The germline V gene encodes CDR1 SGHVS and CDR2 FNYEAQ. The ends were cut back, 6 bases at V and 8 bases at J, with 11 bases in the middle. CDR3 length: 12 residues. The CDR3 here is CASSYREDEQFF. For the CDR3, the DNA is TGTGCCAGCAGTTACAGGGAGGATGAGCAGTTCTTC.

This clonotype has just a few counts. The J gene is TRBJ1-1, the V gene TRBV15; no clear D gene. There are 12 residues in the CDR3. Germline CDR1 reads LNHNV; CDR2 reads YYDKDF (reference sequence). Trimming removed 0 bases at V and 3 bases at J, with 2 bases between. CDR3 sequence (DNA): TGTGCCACCAGCAGAGAATACACTGAAGCTTTCTTT. As protein: CATSREYTEAFF.

The rearrangement uses TRBV28 and TRBJ2-2; D gene uncertain. Per germline, CDR1 MDHEN and CDR2 SYDVKM. Trimming removed 3 bases at V and 3 bases at J, with 14 bases between. The CDR3 is 16 amino acids. The chain's CDR3 is CASSFRIGVDTGELFF. The CDR3 region has the DNA TGTGCCAGCAGTTTTCGGATAGGTGTGGACACCGGGGAGCTGTTTTTT.

This clonotype has just a few counts. The CDR3 protein is CASSLGPGPNEQFF. CDR3 nucleotides: TGTGCCAGCAGCTTGGGACCTGGGCCCAATGAGCAGTTCTTC. V and J are TRBV7-6 and TRBJ2-1; the D gene could be TRBD1 or TRBD2 (5 bases each). This CDR3 comprises 14 residues. Looked up from germline, CDR1 is SGHVS and CDR2 is FNYEAQ. V shed 3 bases and J shed 6 bases, with 12 bases lying between them. Combining the CDR3 with reference TRBV7-6 and TRBJ2-1 gives the whole variable domain GAGVSQSPRYKVTKRGQDVALRCDPISGHVSLYWYRQALGQGPEFLTYFNYEAQQDKSGLPNDRFSAERPEGSISTLTIQRTEQRDSAMYRCASSLGPGPNEQFFGPGTRLTVL.

This clonotype has just a few counts. V usage is TRBV20-1 and J usage is TRBJ2-7, with 12 positions matching TRBD1. This CDR3 is built from 16 residues. V lost 3 bases and J lost 7; bases outside the gene matches: 13. Germline CDR1 reads DFQATT; CDR2 reads SNEGSKA (reference sequence). The CDR3 sequence: CSARSRPGTGGVEQYF. Here the CDR3 DNA reads TGCAGTGCTAGGAGCCGACCCGGGACAGGGGGCGTAGAGCAGTACTTC.

Ten or more counts support this clonotype. This chain links TRBV7-2 with TRBJ2-2; perhaps TRBD2 as D (6 bases). Trimming took off 4 bases at V and 2 bases at J, with 11 bases between the two ends. CDR1 is SGHTA, CDR2 FQGNSA, per germline. This CDR3 has 15 amino acids. For the CDR3, the DNA is TGTGCCAGCAGCTCCGGGAGCACAAACACCGGGGAGCTGTTTTTT. It yields the protein CASSSGSTNTGELFF.

This clonotype has a count of ten or more. The chain is built from TRBV7-9 and TRBJ1-3; no reliable D call. Germline CDR1 is SEHNR and CDR2 is FQNEAQ (reference sequence). V lost 5 bases to trimming and J lost 8 bases, with 7 bases between them. This CDR3 has 11 amino acids. CDR3 protein: CASSKRDTIYF. CDR3 nucleotides: TGTGCCAGCAGCAAGAGAGACACCATATATTTT.

This clonotype was seen repeatedly, ten times or more. The rearrangement links TRBV7-2 to TRBJ2-1, with 7 bases fitting TRBD2. The V segment lost 4 bases and the J segment 0 bases; nucleotides outside the gene matches: 9. There are 17 residues in the CDR3. Germline V gene sequence: CDR1 SGHTA, CDR2 FQGNSA. CDR3 sequence: CASSYPTSRSSYNEQFF. Written as DNA, the CDR3 is TGTGCCAGCAGCTACCCGACTAGCAGAAGCTCCTACAATGAGCAGTTCTTC. The entire variable domain, with the rest obtained from reference TRBV7-2 and TRBJ2-1, is as follows: GAGVSQSPSNKVTEKGKDVELRCDPISGHTALYWYRQSLGQGLEFLIYFQGNSAPDKSGLPSDRFSAERTGGSVSTLTIQRTQQEDSAVYLCASSYPTSRSSYNEQFFGPGTRLTVL.

This clonotype was seen more than once but under ten times. The chain recombines TRBV6-5 with TRBJ1-6; D is uncertain. Trimming cost V 6 bases and J 9 bases, with 12 bases left between them. This CDR3 region has 13 residues. In germline, CDR1 is MNHEY, CDR2 SVGAGI. This CDR3 reads CASSPEWPSPLHF. In nucleotides, the CDR3 is TGTGCCAGCAGCCCCGAATGGCCTTCACCCCTCCACTTT.

The chain has TRBV4-1 and TRBJ1-6; no reliable D call. This CDR3 region has 12 residues. Germline V CDR1 and CDR2: MGHRA, YSYEKL. Trimming pared 3 bases from V and 13 bases from J, leaving 10 bases between. The CDR3 nucleotides read TGCGCCAGCAGCCAGGCGGGAGTCCCCCTCCACTTT. Encoded protein: CASSQAGVPLHF.

This clonotype was detected many times. The chain combines TRBV7-2 with TRBJ2-5, with 8 positions matching TRBD1. CDR3 length: 16 residues. The V and J ends lost 1 base and 4 bases, in that order; junction bases with no gene match: 8. From germline, CDR1 is SGHTA and CDR2 FQGNSA. The CDR3 nucleotides are TGTGCCAGCAGCTTAGGGGGGACAGGCGGGACAGAGACCCAGTACTTC. Its translation is CASSLGGTGGTETQYF.

This clonotype was recorded many times. V is TRBV7-2 and J is TRBJ2-7; TRBD1 might be the D (6 bases). Germline V lookup: CDR1 SGHTA, CDR2 FQGNSA. The CDR3 sequence is 15 residues long. V lost 3 bases and J lost 2, with 14 bases in between. CDR3 bases: TGTGCCAGCAGCTTTGTTGGGGGCGAAGCCTACGAGCAGTACTTC. This codes for CASSFVGGEAYEQYF.

This chain joins TRBV6-6 and TRBJ1-6; D unresolved. V was cut by 6 bases and J by 8 bases, with 14 bases left in between. The CDR3 has 14 amino acids. The germline CDR1 and CDR2 sequences are MNHNY and SVGAGI (reference sequence). In DNA, the CDR3 is TGTGCCAGCAGCCAACGGAACCCGGATTCACCCCTCCACTTT. Residues: CASSQRNPDSPLHF.

The chain links TRBV12-5 to TRBJ2-7; 9 nucleotides match TRBD2. The V and J ends lost 7 bases and 5 bases, in that order; junction bases with no gene match: 9. This CDR3 contains 14 residues. The V gene's germline CDR1 is LGHNT and CDR2 FRNRAP. The CDR3 loop reads CASAPGLAGDEQYF. The DNA for the CDR3 is TGTGCTAGTGCCCCGGGACTAGCAGGAGACGAGCAGTACTTC.

The chain joins TRBV18 to TRBJ2-3; D unclear. Deletions cut 2 bases from V and 1 base from J, with 7 bases between. CDR1 and CDR2 (germline): KGHSH, LQKENI. The CDR3 runs 14 residues. Written as DNA, the CDR3 is TGTGCCAGCTCACCAGAAAGAGGCACAGATACGCAGTATTTT. Translation: CASSPERGTDTQYF.

The V gene is TRBV19, the J gene TRBJ1-5, with 8 positions matching TRBD1. The CDR3 length is 14 residues. Per germline, CDR1 LNHDA and CDR2 SQIVND (reference sequence). J lost 7 bases, V lost 7 bases, and 9 bases had no gene match. CDR3 loop: CASMRQGLGQPQHF. The CDR3 bases are TGTGCCAGTATGAGACAGGGGTTGGGGCAGCCCCAGCATTTT.

CDR3 residues: CASMGNYGYTF. The CDR3 DNA sequence: TGTGCCAGCATGGGGAACTATGGCTACACCTTC. This sequence joins TRBV27 and TRBJ1-2; D uncertain. CDR1 MNHEY and CDR2 SMNVEV come from the germline V gene (reference sequence). Between the trimmed V and J ends, which lost 7 bases and 2 bases, there was a span of 5 bases. The CDR3 has 11 amino acids.

This clonotype appeared a few times. The rearrangement uses TRBV7-9 and TRBJ2-1; 10 nucleotides align to TRBD2. This CDR3 region has 17 residues. V dropped 0 bases and J dropped 0; count of bases not matched to a gene: 2. Germline CDR1 is SEHNR and CDR2 is FQNEAQ (reference sequence). As DNA, the CDR3 is TGTGCCAGCAGCTTAGCTAGCGGGAGGAGCTCCTACAATGAGCAGTTCTTC. This codes for CASSLASGRSSYNEQFF.

This clonotype came up a few times. The chain couples TRBV6-2 or TRBV6-3 to TRBJ1-2, with 7 bases lining up with TRBD1. J gave up 1 base and V 8 bases, and 10 bases lay outside the gene matches. CDR3 length: 15 residues. The germline V gene has CDR1 MNHEY and CDR2 SVGEGT. The CDR3 here is CASVSPGQNNYGYTF. The CDR3 DNA reads as TGTGCCAGCGTAAGCCCGGGACAGAATAACTATGGCTACACCTTC.

The chain couples TRBV9 to TRBJ2-1; TRBD1 matches at 7 bases. This CDR3 region has 14 residues. V was pared by 4 bases and J by 9 bases, with 10 bases of the junction left unmatched. The germline gives CDR1 SGDLS, CDR2 YYNGEE. The CDR3 region has the DNA TGTGCCAGCAGCCTACGGACAGGAGTTTCTGAGCAGTTCTTC. The encoded protein is CASSLRTGVSEQFF.

This clonotype was found a few times. V is TRBV5-6 and J is TRBJ1-1, with D unclear. The CDR3 is 13 amino acids. V was shortened by 0 bases and J by 5 bases, with 8 bases between the two germline ends. Germline V lookup: CDR1 SGHDT, CDR2 YYEEEE. The chain's CDR3 is CASSLVTGTEAFF. In nucleotides, the CDR3 is TGTGCCAGCAGCTTGGTTACGGGGACTGAAGCTTTCTTT. The complete variable domain, with remaining parts taken from reference TRBV5-6 and TRBJ1-1, reads DAGVTQSPTHLIKTRGQQVTLRCSPKSGHDTVSWYQQALGQGPQFIFQYYEEEERQRGNFPDRFSGHQFPNYSSELNVNALLLGDSALYLCASSLVTGTEAFFGQGTRLTVV.

This clonotype has only a few counts. This chain connects TRBV5-1 to TRBJ2-3, with D perhaps given as TRBD1 or TRBD2 (5 bases each). CDR3 length equals 17 residues. V was cut by 4 bases and J by 5 bases, with 23 bases left in between. The germline CDR1 and CDR2 sequences are SGHRS and YFSETQ. The CDR3 DNA is TGCGCCAGCAGCATGTGGGGCTCGTGGGGGTCAGGAGATACGCAGTATTTT. It encodes CASSMWGSWGSGDTQYF.

This clonotype was seen at least ten times. This chain uses TRBV7-2 with TRBJ1-5, with D hard to call. The germline V gene has CDR1 SGHTA and CDR2 FQGNSA. CDR3 length: 13 residues. The V end was cut by 5 bases, the J end by 5 bases, with 10 bases between. CDR3 loop: CASSPGVHQPQHF. CDR3 DNA: TGTGCCAGCAGCCCCGGGGTGCATCAGCCCCAGCATTTT.

V and J are TRBV12-3 or TRBV12-4 and TRBJ2-1; TRBD2 matches 8 bases. CDR3 length: 16 amino acids. The ends lost 1 base at V and 0 bases at J; junction bases unmatched: 2. The CDR3 protein is CASSLGGRSSYNEQFF. CDR3 bases: TGTGCCAGCAGTTTAGGCGGGAGGAGCTCCTACAATGAGCAGTTCTTC.

This clonotype was recorded many times. The CDR3 DNA follows: TGTGCCAGCAGTTTAGTTAGCGGGGCGCCGCAGTTCTTC. It specifies CASSLVSGAPQFF. The chain employs TRBV12-3 or TRBV12-4 and TRBJ2-1; TRBD2 matches 8 bases. V trimming: 1 base; J trimming: 12 bases; junction bases outside the gene matches: 5. This CDR3 spans 13 amino acids.

This rearrangement joins TRBV6-5 to TRBJ2-7; 7 nucleotides line up with TRBD2. This CDR3 is built from 14 residues. Trimming took 7 bases from V and 2 from J; bases not matched to a gene: 8. The germline V gene encodes CDR1 MNHEY and CDR2 SVGAGI. This CDR3 is CASNRGGSPYEQYF. The CDR3 DNA follows: TGTGCCAGCAATCGCGGCGGGAGCCCCTACGAGCAGTACTTC.

The chain uses TRBV20-1 and TRBJ1-1, with D possibly matching TRBD1 (6 bases). CDR3 length: 14 residues. Germline V gene sequence: CDR1 DFQATT, CDR2 SNEGSKA (reference sequence). Trimming stripped 2 bases from V and 1 base from J, with 11 bases between. As DNA, the CDR3 is TGCAGTGCTAGAAATCCGACAGGGAACACTGAAGCTTTCTTT. Translation: CSARNPTGNTEAFF.

This clonotype was observed at least ten times. The V call is TRBV7-2, the J call TRBJ1-3, with D maybe TRBD1 (5 bases). This CDR3 is 15 amino acids long. Trimming left V 1 base short and J 4 bases short, with 11 bases between. The V gene's germline CDR1 is SGHTA and CDR2 FQGNSA. CDR3 bases: TGTGCCAGCAGCTTAGAGGGGACTTCCGGAAACACCATATATTTT. Residues: CASSLEGTSGNTIYF.

There are many counts of this clonotype. This chain connects TRBV6-5 to TRBJ2-1; D may be TRBD1 (5 bases). The CDR3 runs to 14 residues. Germline CDR1 reads MNHEY; CDR2 reads SVGAGI. Trimming shortened V by 2 bases and J by 4 bases, and 9 bases separated the two germline ends. CDR3 nucleotide sequence: TGTGCCAGCAGTTACGCCACAGGATACAATGAGCAGTTCTTC. Protein sequence: CASSYATGYNEQFF.

CDR3 nucleotides: TGTGCCAGCAGTTCCGTTATAGGGGCCAAAAACATTCAGTACTTC. Its translation: CASSSVIGAKNIQYF. V usage is TRBV12-3 or TRBV12-4 and J usage is TRBJ2-4; no definite D call. The CDR3 is 15 amino acids. V was shortened by 4 bases and J by 1 base, with 11 bases between the two germline ends.